The count of the clone carrying this T cell receptor beta chain is one. What it binds is not known. TCR beta libraries were prepared from cDNA with unique molecular identifiers. One entry per CDR3 protein, called by TCRdb with MiXCR from the PCR reads. The sample lists about 810,000 distinct CDR3 sequences, around 50% seen once, with approximately 4.2% in the top ten. This CDR3 comprises 14 residues. Germline V gene sequence: CDR1 SQVTM, CDR2 ANQGSEA. This entry comes from a study of post-analysis software for immune sequencing data. Study-wide points: Relative to controls, patients had 4 or 5 TRBV segments at higher frequency, with TRBV5-6, TRBV5-1 and TRBV20-1 among these.

Source material: blood. This sequence originates from a girl aged 10-17 years with multiple sclerosis. This rearrangement joins TRBV29-1 to TRBJ2-4, with 13 bases lining up with TRBD2. Near its end, the DNA agrees better with TRBJ2-5, so the J call may be wrong. The DNA of the CDR3 is TGCAGCGTTCGGACTAGCGGGGGACAAGAGACCCAGTACTTC. As protein: CSVRTSGGQETQYF.